These T cell receptor beta chains were read from a single sample in a study of CD8 T cells in Susac syndrome. TCRdb redid the calling of the immunoSEQ multiplex PCR reads with MiXCR, one entry per CDR3 protein. The sample lists a few hundred thousand distinct CDR3 sequences, around 95% occurring once. The sample consisted of CD4+ T cells from PBMCs. Source of these receptors: a human donor with multiple sclerosis. Each CDR3 is given without its conserved first and last residue.

>TRBJ2-2|TRBV27
ASSHRGRGGELF
>TRBJ2-3|TRBV13
ASSKNRDVTDTQY
>TRBJ1-2|TRBV3-1
ASSQDNLYGYT
>TRBJ1-5|TRBV27
ASSFGSGVQPQH
>TRBJ1-6|TRBV9
ASSVTGYNSPLH
>TRBJ2-6|TRBV20-1
SARAPLGANVLT
>TRBJ2-1|TRBV29-1
SVAISRPSNEQF
>TRBJ2-1|TRBV6-5
ASSRHGQRGQF
>TRBJ1-1|TRBV12-3/TRBV12-4
ASSRGQANTEAF
>TRBJ1-2|TRBV4-2
ASSQGMGGYT
>TRBJ2-5|TRBV25-1
ASSDFGQGYFETQY
>TRBJ2-7|TRBV27
ASSRAHEQY
>TRBJ1-2|TRBV2
ASSPQGFGGYT
>TRBJ1-3|TRBV5-1
ASSRGTAGNTIY